This entry lists 17 T cell receptor beta chains sequenced from one sample in a study of CD8+ T cells in alopecia areata. cDNA reverse transcribed from extracted RNA served as the sequencing template. Produced via immunoSEQ multiplex PCR; TCRdb's table is partial and in-frame only. This sample has 160,000 or so clones, with just over 65% found just once. Treatment here: oral pan-JAK inhibitor, 5-10 mg twice daily. This specimen consisted of CD4+ T cells sorted from blood, obtained at week 4, from a patient treated with tofacitinib. These receptors were collected from a human donor with alopecia areata.

The rearrangement uses TRBV29-1 and TRBJ2-1, with 12 nucleotides matching TRBD2. The length of the CDR3 is 17 residues. V lost 2 bases and J lost 2; bases outside the gene matches: 7. From germline, CDR1 is SQVTM and CDR2 ANQGSEA. CDR3 sequence (DNA): TGCAGCGTTGAAAAAGGCGGACTAGCGGGGCCCTACAATGAGCAGTTCTTC. It specifies CSVEKGGLAGPYNEQFF.

The chain recombines TRBV5-1 with TRBJ2-6, with D perhaps matching TRBD1 (6 bases). This CDR3 has 16 amino acids. The V and J ends lost 3 bases and 0 bases respectively, with 10 bases between them. The germline CDR1 and CDR2 sequences are SGHRS and YFSETQ. Written as DNA, the CDR3 is TGCGCCAGCAGCTCAGGGGCTCTCTCTGGGGCCAACGTCCTGACTTTC. Translated, it gives CASSSGALSGANVLTF.

The table lists this clone with a few counts. The chain carries TRBV13 and TRBJ2-3; D is undetermined. From germline, CDR1 is PRHDT and CDR2 FYEKMQ (reference sequence). The CDR3 covers 15 residues. Trimming pared 5 bases from V and 0 bases from J, leaving 12 bases between. Written as DNA, the CDR3 is TGTGCCAGCAGCGCGCGAACGGCTAGCACAGATACGCAGTATTTT. Translating gives CASSARTASTDTQYF.

This clone was picked up one time. This rearrangement joins TRBV5-6 to TRBJ1-6; 7 nucleotides align to TRBD1. Looked up from germline, CDR1 is SGHDT and CDR2 is YYEEEE. This CDR3 contains 15 residues. With 4 bases clipped from V and 7 bases from J, the junction kept 8 bases outside the gene matches. CDR3 residues: CASSPRTGPNSPLHF. The CDR3 region has the DNA TGTGCCAGCAGCCCACGGACAGGACCCAATTCACCCCTCCACTTT.

This clone was recorded a few times. The chain carries TRBV11-2 and TRBJ1-2; D gene unclear. The V gene's germline CDR1 is SGHAT and CDR2 FQNNGV. The V end lost 5 bases, the J end lost 3 bases, and 22 bases lay between the germline ends. The CDR3 runs 17 residues. Here the CDR3 reads CASSPGQGRPPDYGYTF. The CDR3, as DNA: TGTGCCAGCAGCCCGGGCCAAGGACGTCCGCCAGACTATGGCTACACCTTC.

The chain is built from TRBV19 and TRBJ2-5, with a tentative D call TRBD2 (5 bases). The CDR3 spans 13 residues. Trimming shortened V by 9 bases and J by 4 bases, and 15 bases separated the two germline ends. Per germline, CDR1 LNHDA and CDR2 SQIVND (reference sequence). The CDR3 region is CASRRAGGETQYF. The CDR3 DNA reads as TGTGCCAGCCGGCGGGCAGGTGGAGAGACCCAGTACTTC.

This clone was recorded a few times. The chain uses TRBV2 and TRBJ2-7, with D perhaps matching TRBD1 (6 bases). V dropped 8 bases and J dropped 3 bases, with 8 bases sitting between them. The CDR3 is 11 residues long. Germline lookup yields CDR1 SNHLY and CDR2 FYNNEI. The CDR3 DNA reads as TGTGCCAGCCGGGACAACTACGAGCAGTACTTC. It encodes CASRDNYEQYF.

V gene TRBV30 combines with J gene TRBJ1-3; 9 bases fit TRBD1. This CDR3 spans 15 amino acids. V shed 3 bases and J 0 bases; nucleotides not matched to a gene: 3. Per germline, CDR1 GTSNPN and CDR2 SVGIG (reference sequence). The CDR3 DNA reads TGTGCCTGGAGGGACAGGGGTTTCTCTGGAAACACCATATATTTT. Amino acids: CAWRDRGFSGNTIYF.

This chain uses TRBV5-6 with TRBJ2-3; D call uncertain. The CDR3 length is 15 residues. Trimming took 1 base from V and 4 from J, leaving 13 bases between them. Looked up from germline, CDR1 is SGHDT and CDR2 is YYEEEE. CDR3 protein: CASSLWGKLPDTQYF. CDR3 coding DNA: TGTGCCAGCAGCTTGTGGGGAAAACTCCCAGATACGCAGTATTTT.

The chain links TRBV5-4 to TRBJ2-3; a possible D gene is TRBD2 (5 bases). The CDR3 extends over 14 amino acids. Per the germline V gene, CDR1 is SGHNT and CDR2 is YYREEE (reference sequence). V lost 1 base and J lost 0, with 6 bases in between. For the CDR3, the DNA is TGTGCCAGCAGCTTGCAGCGGAGCACAGATACGCAGTATTTT. This sequence encodes CASSLQRSTDTQYF.

This clone was counted between two and nine times. Different DNA sequences within this sample yield the same CDR3. This rearrangement joins TRBV5-1 to TRBJ1-1; no clear D gene. V was cut by 0 bases and J by 3 bases, with 0 bases left in between. Looked up from germline, CDR1 is SGHRS and CDR2 is YFSETQ. The CDR3 is 11 amino acids. This chain's CDR3 is CASSLDTEAFF. DNA for the CDR3: TGCGCCAGCAGCTTGGACACTGAAGCTTTCTTT. Combining the CDR3 with reference TRBV5-1 and TRBJ1-1 gives the whole variable domain KAGVTQTPRYLIKTRGQQVTLSCSPISGHRSVSWYQQTPGQGLQFLFEYFSETQRNKGNFPGRFSGRQFSNSRSEMNVSTLELGDSALYLCASSLDTEAFFGQGTRLTVV.

The genes are TRBV11-1 and TRBJ2-3, with 7 bases lining up with TRBD2. The V segment lost 1 base and the J segment 1 base; nucleotides outside the gene matches: 5. Germline CDR1 is SGHAT and CDR2 is FQDESV (reference sequence). This CDR3 is built from 16 residues. CDR3 sequence (DNA): TGTGCCAGCAGCTTAGATTTACGGGGGGGCACAGATACGCAGTATTTT. Translated, it gives CASSLDLRGGTDTQYF.

CDR3 bases: TGCAGCGTTTCGACAGGGGACGATGGCTACACCTTC. It specifies CSVSTGDDGYTF. The genes are TRBV29-1 and TRBJ1-2; TRBD1 aligns across 8 bases. Per germline, CDR1 SQVTM and CDR2 ANQGSEA. The ends lost 5 bases at V and 6 bases at J; junction bases unmatched: 5. The CDR3 totals 12 residues. Based on the CDR3 plus reference TRBV29-1 and TRBJ1-2, the full variable domain is SAVISQKPSRDICQRGTSLTIQCQVDSQVTMMFWYRQQPGQSLTLIATANQGSEATYESGFVIDKFPISRPNLTFSTLTVSNMSPEDSSIYLCSVSTGDDGYTFGSGTRLTVV.

The CDR3 DNA sequence: TGCAGCGTTGCGGTCTGGGGGGCCGAGACCCAGTACTTC. This codes for CSVAVWGAETQYF. The chain has TRBV29-1 and TRBJ2-5; either TRBD1 or TRBD2 may supply D (6 bases each). The germline V gene has CDR1 SQVTM and CDR2 ANQGSEA. The germline V and J ends were trimmed by 4 bases and 5 bases, with 14 bases remaining between them. The CDR3 runs 13 residues.

The V gene is TRBV20-1, the J gene TRBJ2-3; D call uncertain. This CDR3 spans 11 amino acids. V lost 6 bases and J 3 bases, leaving 7 bases between the germline ends. Germline-derived CDR1 and CDR2 are DFQATT and SNEGSKA (reference sequence). CDR3 DNA: TGCAGTGCAGACCTAACAGATACGCAGTATTTT. Encoded protein: CSADLTDTQYF.

The genes are TRBV2 and TRBJ2-5; 11 positions agree with TRBD2. The germline gives CDR1 SNHLY, CDR2 FYNNEI. The CDR3 sequence is 16 residues long. The trim removed 7 bases at V and 4 bases at J, leaving 11 bases unmatched. CDR3 nucleotide sequence: TGTGCCAGCACCGATGCACTAGCGGGGGCTGGAGAGACCCAGTACTTC. It yields the protein CASTDALAGAGETQYF.

The V and J genes are TRBV29-1 and TRBJ2-3, with TRBD2 matching 11 bases. Germline values: CDR1 SQVTM, CDR2 ANQGSEA. Trimming removed 4 bases from V and 5 bases from J; junction bases left unmatched: 2. This CDR3 is 13 amino acids long. The CDR3 spells CSVGGLAGDTQYF. CDR3 in DNA: TGCAGCGTTGGTGGACTAGCGGGAGATACGCAGTATTTT.